The sequence of this T cell receptor beta chain was determined in a study of shared clonotypes between healthy human individuals. Data came from immunoSEQ multiplex PCR; TCRdb stores just in-frame clones and leaves some out. The profile shows millions of clones, roughly nine tenths of them singletons. Germline V lookup: CDR1 LNHDA, CDR2 SQIVND (reference sequence). The ends were cut back, 3 bases at V and 0 bases at J, with 9 bases in the middle. The CDR3 covers 15 residues. What was sequenced was naive CD4+ T cells sorted from blood. As to subset: CD45RA+ positively selected. The TCR was taken from a man aged 18 to 29 in good health. The chain carries TRBV19 and TRBJ1-3; possibly TRBD1 for D (5 bases). The CDR3 DNA follows: TGTGCCAGTAGTATGGTACAGGCCTCTGGAAACACCATATATTTT. Protein product: CASSMVQASGNTIYF.